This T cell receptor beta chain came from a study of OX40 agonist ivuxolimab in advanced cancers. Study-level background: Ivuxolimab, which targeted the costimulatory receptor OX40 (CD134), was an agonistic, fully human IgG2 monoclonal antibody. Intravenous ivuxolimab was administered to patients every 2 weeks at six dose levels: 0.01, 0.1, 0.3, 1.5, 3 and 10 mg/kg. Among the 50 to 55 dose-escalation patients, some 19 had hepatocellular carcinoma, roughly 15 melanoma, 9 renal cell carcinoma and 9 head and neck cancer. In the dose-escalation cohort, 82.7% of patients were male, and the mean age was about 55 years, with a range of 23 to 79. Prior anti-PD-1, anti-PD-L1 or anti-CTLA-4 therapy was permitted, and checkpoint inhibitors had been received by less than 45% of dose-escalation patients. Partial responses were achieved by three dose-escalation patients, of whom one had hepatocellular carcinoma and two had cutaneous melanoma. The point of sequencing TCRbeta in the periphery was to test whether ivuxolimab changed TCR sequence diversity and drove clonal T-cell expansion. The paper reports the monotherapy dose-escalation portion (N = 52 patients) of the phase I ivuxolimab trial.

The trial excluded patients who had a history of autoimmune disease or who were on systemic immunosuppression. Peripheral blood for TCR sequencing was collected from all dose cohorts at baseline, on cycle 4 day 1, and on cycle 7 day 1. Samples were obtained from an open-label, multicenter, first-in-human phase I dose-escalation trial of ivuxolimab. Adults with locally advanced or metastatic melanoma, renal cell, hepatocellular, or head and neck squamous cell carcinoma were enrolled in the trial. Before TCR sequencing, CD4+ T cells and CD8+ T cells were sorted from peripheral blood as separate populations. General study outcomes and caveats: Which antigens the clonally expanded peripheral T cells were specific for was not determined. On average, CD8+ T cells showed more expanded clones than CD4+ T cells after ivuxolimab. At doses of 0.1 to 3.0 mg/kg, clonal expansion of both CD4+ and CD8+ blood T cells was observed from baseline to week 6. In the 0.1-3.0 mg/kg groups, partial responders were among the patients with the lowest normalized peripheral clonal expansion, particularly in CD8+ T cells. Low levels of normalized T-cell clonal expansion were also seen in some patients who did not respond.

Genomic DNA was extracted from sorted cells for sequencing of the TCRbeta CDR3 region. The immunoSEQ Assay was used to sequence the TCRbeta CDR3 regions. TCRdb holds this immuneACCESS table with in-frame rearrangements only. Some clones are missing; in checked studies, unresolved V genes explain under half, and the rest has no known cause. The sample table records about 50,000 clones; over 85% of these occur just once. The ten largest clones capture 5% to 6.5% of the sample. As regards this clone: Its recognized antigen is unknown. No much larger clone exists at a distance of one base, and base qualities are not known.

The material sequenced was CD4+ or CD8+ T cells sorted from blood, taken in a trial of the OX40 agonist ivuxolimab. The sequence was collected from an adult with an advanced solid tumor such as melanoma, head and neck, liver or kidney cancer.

The DNA is TGTGCCAGCAGCTCCGCCGGGACAGGGAGACCCTACGAGCAGTACTTC. It specifies CASSSAGTGRPYEQYF. Recombination joined TRBV9 with TRBJ2-7; 9 nucleotides in the junction match TRBD1. The CDR3 holds 16 amino acids from the cysteine to the phenylalanine. Of the read, only the CDR3 DNA is kept; its 48 bases are in frame from base 1. CDR1 is given as SGDLS and CDR2 as YYNGEE, both from the germline V gene. Unmatched junction bases come to 10, with V trimmed by 4 bases and J by 2 bases.